The T cell receptor beta chain under discussion was sequenced for a study of OX40 agonist ivuxolimab in advanced cancers. Measured with immunoSEQ multiplex PCR; TCRdb has only the in-frame clones, and not every one. Of tens of thousands of clones in the sample, 86% were seen once. Trimming removed 4 bases from V and 0 bases from J, with 11 bases in between. Germline lookup yields CDR1 LNHDA and CDR2 SQIVND (reference sequence). This CDR3 is built from 15 residues. The source was CD4+ or CD8+ T cells sorted from blood, collected in a trial of the OX40 agonist ivuxolimab. This sequence was found in an adult with an advanced solid tumor such as melanoma, head and neck, liver or kidney cancer. The chain employs TRBV19 and TRBJ2-3; D is uncertain. The CDR3: CASSTRQASTDTQYF. The CDR3 region has the DNA TGTGCCAGTAGTACACGGCAGGCGAGCACAGATACGCAGTATTTT. The full variable domain, its missing parts supplied by reference TRBV19 and TRBJ2-3, is DGGITQSPKYLFRKEGQNVTLSCEQNLNHDAMYWYRQDPGQGLRLIYYSQIVNDFQKGDIAEGYSVSREKKESFPLTVTSAQKNPTAFYLCASSTRQASTDTQYFGPGTRLTVL.